The 5 T cell receptor beta chains presented below share a single source sample, sequenced in a study of T cell repertoires in cytomegalovirus infection. TCRdb itself ran the reads through MiXCR, one entry per CDR3 protein. Here the sample spans 200,000 or so distinct CDR3 sequences, under 30% being singletons. Sequenced sample: PBMCs. These receptors all come from a human donor in good health (CMV status not recorded). Some clones in this sample may be carry-over from other donors' samples.

The chain couples TRBV5-8 to TRBJ1-6, with TRBD1 matching over 8 bases. After removal of 4 bases from V and 9 bases from J, the junction contained 12 bases not matched to a gene. Germline V gene lookup returns CDR1 SGHTS and CDR2 YDEGEE. The CDR3 consists of 16 residues. The CDR3, as DNA: TGTGCCAGCAGCCGTTACGACAGGGGCGTGATTTCACCCCTCCACTTT. Protein product: CASSRYDRGVISPLHF.

Regarding this clonotype: Since the CDR3 does not end with the conserved phenylalanine or tryptophan, this likely comes from a read error. The chain joins TRBV12-3 or TRBV12-4 to TRBJ2-5; a weak D match, TRBD2 (6 bases). The CDR3 has 13 amino acids. The V gene lost 6 bases and the J gene lost 7 bases, with 15 bases spanning the gap. In nucleotides, the CDR3 is TGTGCCAGCAGGTGGGACCTGGGGGGGACCCAGTACTCC. Translating gives CASRWDLGGTQYS.

The table lists this clonotype with a few counts. The gene calls are TRBV10-3 and TRBJ1-2, with a weak D call TRBD1 (5 bases). From germline, CDR1 is ENHRY and CDR2 SYGVKD. The V and J ends lost 5 bases and 6 bases respectively, with 13 bases between them. The CDR3 runs 13 residues. CDR3 amino acids: CAISIDSADGYTF. CDR3 nucleotide sequence: TGTGCCATCAGTATTGACAGCGCCGATGGCTACACCTTC.

The chain has TRBV2 and TRBJ2-2; 8 bases fit TRBD2. The CDR3 spans 16 residues. Germline V gene lookup returns CDR1 SNHLY and CDR2 FYNNEI. Trimming removed 10 bases from V and 5 bases from J; junction bases left unmatched: 15. The CDR3 protein is CATEASRAGDTGELFF. The CDR3 DNA follows: TGTGCCACCGAAGCCTCTAGAGCGGGGGATACCGGGGAGCTGTTTTTT.

This clonotype came up once. An end of the junction differs from the germline gene, which may be a read error. The V gene is TRBV4-1, the J gene TRBJ1-3; no clear D. This CDR3 region has 17 residues. Per the germline V gene, CDR1 is MGHRA and CDR2 is YSYEKL. CDR3 loop: CASSQGGGPSSGNTIYF. The CDR3 DNA follows: TGTGCCAGCAGCCAAGGCGGAGGGCCTTCCTCTGGAAACACCATATATTTT.